What follows are 23 T cell receptor beta chains derived from one specimen sequenced in a study of post-analysis software for immune sequencing data. Study-level findings and limits: TRBV segments more frequent in patients than in controls numbered roughly 5 and included TRBV5-6, TRBV5-1 and TRBV20-1.

These receptors are not linked to any known antigen. Unique molecular identifiers were present in the TCR beta cDNA libraries. One entry per CDR3 protein, called by TCRdb with MiXCR from the PCR reads. Of about half a million distinct CDR3 sequences in the sample, 30% to 40% were seen once. Sequencing used blood. All receptors derive from a girl under 18 with multiple sclerosis.

This clonotype was seen a handful of times. The chain links TRBV20-1 to TRBJ2-5; the match to TRBD2 covers 7 bases. The CDR3 contains 11 residues. V gave up 6 bases and J gave up 8 bases; unmatched junction bases: 6. CDR1 is DFQATT, CDR2 SNEGSKA, per germline (reference sequence). In DNA, the CDR3 is TGCAGTGCCCCGGGAGGAGGAACCCAGTACTTC. This gives the protein CSAPGGGTQYF.

V gene TRBV4-2 combines with J gene TRBJ2-7; no definite D call. This CDR3 is built from 15 residues. The V end was cut by 2 bases, the J end by 7 bases, with 18 bases between. Germline V CDR1 and CDR2: LGHNA, YNFKEQ. The CDR3 nucleotides read TGTGCCAGCAGCCAACGGCCGTCGGATCACAGTGAGCAGTACTTC. This gives the protein CASSQRPSDHSEQYF.

The chain carries TRBV5-1 and TRBJ2-5; D possibly corresponds to TRBD1 (5 bases). V lost 4 bases, J lost 5 bases, and 18 bases lay in between. This CDR3 is 15 amino acids long. CDR1 SGHRS and CDR2 YFSETQ come from the germline V gene. The CDR3 is CASSPEAGLGETQYF. CDR3 nucleotides: TGCGCCAGCAGCCCCGAGGCAGGGCTTGGGGAGACCCAGTACTTC.

This clonotype was picked up a small number of times. The chain's CDR3 is CASSYSIFSQEFSPLHF. The CDR3 DNA sequence: TGTGCCAGCAGTTACTCGATATTTTCTCAAGAATTTTCACCCCTCCACTTT. The rearrangement joins TRBV6-5 to TRBJ1-6; D not certain. The CDR3 has 17 residues. Trimming removed 0 bases from V and 9 bases from J, with 18 bases in between. Germline V lookup: CDR1 MNHEY, CDR2 SVGAGI.

There are a few counts of this clonotype. The genes are TRBV5-5 and TRBJ2-3; D perhaps matches TRBD1 (6 bases). Trimming shortened V by 4 bases and J by 5 bases, and 14 bases separated the two germline ends. The germline gives CDR1 SGHKS, CDR2 YYEKEE (reference sequence). CDR3 length: 14 amino acids. The CDR3 sequence is CASSLERGQDTQYF. The DNA of the CDR3 is TGTGCCAGCAGCCTCGAGAGGGGACAAGATACGCAGTATTTT.

A few counts support this clonotype. V and J are TRBV11-2 and TRBJ2-3; 7 nucleotides agree with TRBD1. Germline CDR1 reads SGHAT; CDR2 reads FQNNGV. This CDR3 is 13 amino acids long. The V segment lost 5 bases and the J segment 4 bases; nucleotides outside the gene matches: 3. CDR3: CASSRQGSDTQYF. CDR3 DNA sequence: TGTGCCAGCAGCCGACAGGGTTCAGATACGCAGTATTTT.

This clonotype was counted between two and nine times. The chain recombines TRBV20-1 with TRBJ2-1; 10 nucleotides align to TRBD1. In germline, CDR1 is DFQATT, CDR2 SNEGSKA (reference sequence). The CDR3 runs to 15 residues. V was clipped by 6 bases and J by 2 bases; unmatched bases: 7. CDR3 region: CSAPPGTGAYNEQFF. The CDR3 nucleotides read TGCAGTGCCCCACCGGGGACAGGGGCCTACAATGAGCAGTTCTTC.

The chain combines TRBV20-1 with TRBJ1-2; D is unresolved. The length of the CDR3 is 16 residues. Trimming shortened V by 0 bases and J by 6 bases, and 20 bases separated the two germline ends. Germline V gives CDR1 DFQATT, CDR2 SNEGSKA (reference sequence). CDR3 DNA sequence: TGCAGTGCTAGAGATGGGGTAAGGGCAACGGCCCATGGCTACACCTTC. Amino acid sequence: CSARDGVRATAHGYTF.

This clonotype came up a few times. The genes are TRBV9 and TRBJ2-1, with 10 bases identical to TRBD2. V lost 2 bases, J lost 2 bases, and 4 bases stayed unmatched. CDR1 is SGDLS and CDR2 is YYNGEE in the germline V gene. The CDR3 extends over 16 amino acids. In DNA, the CDR3 is TGTGCCAGCAGCGTTCGCAGCGGGGGGGCCTACAATGAGCAGTTCTTC. Translated: CASSVRSGGAYNEQFF. Together with reference TRBV9 and TRBJ2-1, the CDR3 gives the full variable domain: DSGVTQTPKHLITATGQRVTLRCSPRSGDLSVYWYQQSLDQGLQFLIQYYNGEERAKGNILERFSAQQFPDLHSELNLSSLELGDSALYFCASSVRSGGAYNEQFFGPGTRLTVL.

The V gene is TRBV7-2, the J gene TRBJ2-1; the D gene could be TRBD1 or TRBD2 (5 bases each). The J call may be in error: the DNA end matches TRBJ2-7 better. Germline assignment: CDR1 SGHTA and CDR2 FQGNSA. This CDR3 spans 14 amino acids. The chain's CDR3 is CASSISLRDHEQYF. DNA for the CDR3: TGTGCCAGCAGCATTAGCCTCCGGGACCACGAGCAGTACTTC.

The chain uses TRBV7-3 and TRBJ2-1, with unresolved D. CDR1 is SGHTA, CDR2 FQGTGA, per germline. This CDR3 comprises 16 residues. V was shortened by 4 bases and J by 6 bases, with 19 bases between the two germline ends. The DNA of the CDR3 is TGTGCCAGCAGCTCACGCACCGTGATGGGAACCAATGAGCAGTTCTTC. It specifies CASSSRTVMGTNEQFF.

The gene calls are TRBV12-3 or TRBV12-4 and TRBJ2-1; TRBD2 matches at 12 bases. Unmatched junction bases numbered 8, after V lost 3 bases and J lost 2 bases. The length of the CDR3 is 18 residues. The CDR3 region has the DNA TGTGCCAGCAGTTTCGGGCTAGCGGGGGGGCCTCCCTACAATGAGCAGTTCTTC. Amino acid sequence: CASSFGLAGGPPYNEQFF.

In DNA form, the CDR3 reads TGCAGCGTTGGTGGAGAGGTTGGTACTCCCTACGAGCAGTACTTC. Translating it yields CSVGGEVGTPYEQYF. The rearrangement joins TRBV29-1 to TRBJ2-7; D is ambiguous. Germline loops: CDR1 SQVTM, CDR2 ANQGSEA. The CDR3 is made up of 15 amino acids. The ends were cut back, 4 bases at V and 2 bases at J, with 18 bases in the middle.

This chain joins TRBV7-3 and TRBJ2-5, with D maybe TRBD2 (5 bases). Trimming took 5 bases from V and 5 from J, leaving 21 bases between them. The CDR3 contains 16 residues. The germline gives CDR1 SGHTA, CDR2 FQGTGA. The DNA for the CDR3 is TGTGCCAGCAGCCCCGGGGTAGCCGCAGCCGAGGAGACCCAGTACTTC. Translated, it gives CASSPGVAAAEETQYF.

With regard to this clonotype: A much bigger clone sits one base away, suggesting this may be a read error. The chain couples TRBV4-1 to TRBJ2-1, with TRBD2 identical over 14 bases. CDR1 and CDR2 from the germline V gene are MGHRA and YSYEKL. The CDR3 is 16 residues long. Here the CDR3 reads CASSPQGLAGVNEQCF. The CDR3 nucleotides are TGCGCCAGCAGCCCACAGGGACTAGCGGGGGTGAATGAGCAGTGCTTC.

The chain is built from TRBV7-8 and TRBJ1-1, with TRBD1 matching 8 bases. The CDR3 is made up of 14 amino acids. From germline, CDR1 is SGHVS and CDR2 FQNEAQ. Unmatched junction bases numbered 6, after V lost 5 bases and J lost 4 bases. The CDR3 nucleotides are TGTGCCAGCAGCCCTCAGGGGGCAAGCACTGAAGCTTTCTTT. Residues: CASSPQGASTEAFF.

The chain couples TRBV2 to TRBJ2-3; 8 nucleotides line up with TRBD1. This CDR3 contains 14 residues. J lost 4 bases, V lost 7 bases, and 7 bases had no gene match. Germline assignment: CDR1 SNHLY and CDR2 FYNNEI. CDR3 nucleotides: TGTGCCAGCACAAGGACAGGGCAGGCAGATACGCAGTATTTT. It is translated as CASTRTGQADTQYF.

This clonotype has only a few counts. The V and J genes are TRBV20-1 and TRBJ1-4; weak D call: TRBD1 (6 bases). The CDR3 is 13 amino acids. Germline V gene data show CDR1 as DFQATT and CDR2 as SNEGSKA (reference sequence). CDR3 nucleotides: TGCAGGGCCGGGACGGGACATAATGAAAAACTGTTTTTT. Protein: CRAGTGHNEKLFF.

The chain recombines TRBV20-1 with TRBJ2-5; D may be TRBD2 (6 bases). The V gene's germline CDR1 is DFQATT and CDR2 SNEGSKA (reference sequence). V dropped 4 bases and J dropped 5 bases, with 14 bases sitting between them. This CDR3 comprises 13 residues. DNA for the CDR3: TGCAGTGCTACGGCGGCGGGGCTGGAGACCCAGTACTTC. This gives the protein CSATAAGLETQYF.

This clonotype occurred many times. This chain uses TRBV29-1 with TRBJ1-2, with D possibly TRBD1 on 5 matching bases. CDR3 length equals 11 residues. Germline CDR1 reads SQVTM; CDR2 reads ANQGSEA. The V gene lost 6 bases and the J gene lost 7 bases, with 12 bases spanning the gap. The CDR3 sequence is CSVGGVGGYTF. The CDR3 nucleotides read TGCAGCGTAGGAGGGGTCGGTGGCTACACCTTC.

This clonotype was observed a handful of times. The rearrangement links TRBV28 to TRBJ2-3; 10 bases map to TRBD2. Unmatched junction bases numbered 9, after V lost 5 bases and J lost 4 bases. This CDR3 is 16 amino acids long. The germline gives CDR1 MDHEN, CDR2 SYDVKM. The CDR3 DNA reads as TGTGCCAGCAGTAGCCCCCTAGCGGGGGATCCAGATACGCAGTATTTT. Translation: CASSSPLAGDPDTQYF.

The gene calls are TRBV11-2 and TRBJ1-6, with D perhaps TRBD1 (5 bases). Deletions cut 0 bases from V and 7 bases from J, with 10 bases between. Germline assignment: CDR1 SGHAT and CDR2 FQNNGV. The CDR3 sequence is 15 residues long. The DNA for the CDR3 is TGTGCCAGCAGCTTAGATGCAGGGCTGAATTCACCCCTCCACTTT. Amino acids: CASSLDAGLNSPLHF. The entire variable domain, with the rest obtained from reference TRBV11-2 and TRBJ1-6, is as follows: EAGVAQSPRYKIIEKRQSVAFWCNPISGHATLYWYQQILGQGPKLLIQFQNNGVVDDSQLPKDRFSAERLKGVDSTLKIQPAKLEDSAVYLCASSLDAGLNSPLHFGNGTRLTVT.

Only one count was recorded for this clonotype. This chain joins TRBV23-1 and TRBJ2-7; 7 bases are shared with TRBD1. TRBV23-1 is reported as an ORF; its role is uncertain. The ends lost 6 bases at V and 0 bases at J; junction bases unmatched: 8. The CDR3 loop spans 15 amino acids. CDR3 sequence (DNA): TGCGCCAGCAGACCCTCGGACAGGTACTCCTACGAGCAGTACTTC. This translates into CASRPSDRYSYEQYF.